Listed below are T cell receptor beta chains from one sample, sequenced in a study of T cells in localized non-small cell lung cancer. Sequencing was performed with immunoSEQ multiplex PCR; in TCRdb, only in-frame clones are kept and a portion is missing. The profile shows more than 15,000 clones, 89% of them singletons. Here the sequenced sample was peripheral blood, taken before any cancer treatment. These receptors came from a female donor over 55 with stage III squamous cell lung carcinoma. CDR3s include the opening cysteine and the closing phenylalanine or tryptophan. The D gene is left open where the match is weak. Size values are once, few and many counts, or a class for expanded clones, and some rows have none.

J: TRBJ1-2
V: TRBV28
size: NA
D: TRBD1
DNA: TGTGCCAGCAATACAGGGGGCGTTCATGGCTACACCTTC
CDR3: CASNTGGVHGYTF

J: TRBJ2-7
V: TRBV21-1
size: few
D: NA
DNA: TGTGCCAGCAGCAATAGCGGGACCAGCTACGAGCAGTACTTC
CDR3: CASSNSGTSYEQYF

J: TRBJ2-3
V: TRBV29-1
size: NA
D: NA
DNA: TGCAGCGTTGGGGAGGCGGATACGCAGTATTTT
CDR3: CSVGEADTQYF

J: TRBJ2-7
V: TRBV10-3
size: NA
D: TRBD2
DNA: TGTGCCATCAGTGTGACTAGCGGGGGGTACGAGCAGTACTTC
CDR3: CAISVTSGGYEQYF

J: TRBJ2-2
V: TRBV6-1
size: NA
D: NA
DNA: TGTGCCAGCAGTGAGGGCAGCATCGGGGAGCTGTTTTTT
CDR3: CASSEGSIGELFF

J: TRBJ2-7
V: TRBV28
size: NA
D: TRBD2
DNA: TGTGCCAGCAGTTCCCCCACTAGCGGGAGATACGAGCAGTACTTC
CDR3: CASSSPTSGRYEQYF

J: TRBJ1-2
V: TRBV6-5
size: NA
D: NA
DNA: TGTGCCAGCACCCTACGCCGAGGGTTCTATGGCTACACCTTC
CDR3: CASTLRRGFYGYTF

J: TRBJ1-5
V: TRBV5-5
size: NA
D: NA
DNA: TGTGCCAGCAGCTTGGTGTGGGGTCAGCCCCAGCATTTT
CDR3: CASSLVWGQPQHF

J: TRBJ1-1
V: TRBV2
size: NA
D: NA
DNA: TGTGCCAGCTTCCGTACAGAGAACACTGAAGCTTTCTTT
CDR3: CASFRTENTEAFF

J: TRBJ1-4
V: TRBV15
size: NA
D: TRBD1
DNA: TGTGCCACCAGCAGAACCGGGACAGGGCCCGAAAAACTGTTTTTT
CDR3: CATSRTGTGPEKLFF

J: TRBJ2-6
V: TRBV5-4
size: NA
D: NA
DNA: TGTGCCAGCAGCTTGGCCTTGGGCGTCTCTGGGGCCAACGTCCTGACTTTC
CDR3: CASSLALGVSGANVLTF

J: TRBJ2-6
V: TRBV28
size: NA
D: NA
DNA: TGTGCCAGCAGTTCAGGGTCTGGGGCCAACGTCCTGACTTTC
CDR3: CASSSGSGANVLTF

J: TRBJ1-4
V: TRBV29-1
size: NA
D: NA
DNA: TGCAGCGTCAAAGGACTGCCTAATGAAAAACTGTTTTTT
CDR3: CSVKGLPNEKLFF

J: TRBJ2-5
V: TRBV2
size: NA
D: TRBD2
DNA: TGTGCCAGCCGTCTTGGGGGGGGGCAAGAGACCCAGTACTTC
CDR3: CASRLGGGQETQYF

J: TRBJ1-4
V: TRBV7-2
size: NA
D: NA
DNA: TGTGCCAGCAGCTTAGCCCCGGCAGGCCAAAATGAAAAACTGTTTTTT
CDR3: CASSLAPAGQNEKLFF

J: TRBJ2-1
V: TRBV28
size: NA
D: TRBD1
DNA: TGTGCCAGCACCATACAGGGACAGGGGCCCAATGAGCAGTTCTTC
CDR3: CASTIQGQGPNEQFF

J: TRBJ1-1
V: TRBV11-2
size: NA
D: NA
DNA: TGTGCCAGCAGCTTAGAACGTACGGGTGGTGGAGCTTTCTTT
CDR3: CASSLERTGGGAFF

J: TRBJ1-2
V: TRBV7-2
size: NA
D: NA
DNA: TGTGCCAGCACTTCGACCCGGGGCTACACCTTC
CDR3: CASTSTRGYTF

J: TRBJ1-4
V: TRBV6-5
size: NA
D: NA
DNA: TGTGCCAGTGGACAGTCCCGTCCAACTAATGAAAAACTGTTTTTT
CDR3: CASGQSRPTNEKLFF

J: TRBJ1-1
V: TRBV7-6
size: NA
D: NA
DNA: TGTGCCAGCAGCGTCGGGACGGTCACTGAAGCTTTCTTT
CDR3: CASSVGTVTEAFF

J: TRBJ2-7
V: TRBV2
size: NA
D: NA
DNA: TGTGCCAGCAGTGAATTCCGGGAAGTGCAGTACTTC
CDR3: CASSEFREVQYF

J: TRBJ2-3
V: TRBV11-3
size: NA
D: NA
DNA: TGTGCCAGCAGCTTAGGAGTTCCAGATACGCAGTATTTT
CDR3: CASSLGVPDTQYF

J: TRBJ2-7
V: TRBV28
size: NA
D: NA
DNA: TGTGCCAGCAGTAAACGGACGGGATCCTACGAGCAGTACTTC
CDR3: CASSKRTGSYEQYF

J: TRBJ2-3
V: TRBV6-4
size: NA
D: TRBD1
DNA: TGTGCCAGCAGTGAAGGGACAGGGGGCACAGATACGCAGTATTTT
CDR3: CASSEGTGGTDTQYF

J: TRBJ1-1
V: TRBV28
size: NA
D: NA
DNA: TGTGCCAGCACCTACGAGCGTGGGGGGATGAACACTGAAGCTTTCTTT
CDR3: CASTYERGGMNTEAFF

J: TRBJ2-3
V: TRBV11-3
size: NA
D: NA
DNA: TGTGCCAGCAGCCGACTAGGAGGACCCACAGATACGCAGTATTTT
CDR3: CASSRLGGPTDTQYF

J: TRBJ2-7
V: TRBV5-1
size: NA
D: TRBD2
DNA: TGCGCCAGCAGCCTCACCGGGACTAGCGGGAGTAGAGAGCAGTACTTC
CDR3: CASSLTGTSGSREQYF

J: TRBJ1-1
V: TRBV7-6
size: NA
D: NA
DNA: TGTGCCAGCAGCTTAAGAGGGCTCAACACTGAAGCTTTCTTT
CDR3: CASSLRGLNTEAFF

J: TRBJ2-7
V: TRBV5-1
size: NA
D: NA
DNA: TGCGCCAGCAGCTTGGGCAGCTCGAGCTCCTACGAGCAGTACTTC
CDR3: CASSLGSSSSYEQYF

J: TRBJ1-1
V: TRBV2
size: NA
D: NA
DNA: TGTGCCAGCAGGAGGGATCCCACTGAAGCTTTCTTT
CDR3: CASRRDPTEAFF

J: TRBJ1-2
V: TRBV5-8
size: once
D: NA
DNA: TGTGCCAGCAGCGGGGGTAGGGCCTATGGCTACACCTTC
CDR3: CASSGGRAYGYTF

J: TRBJ1-2
V: TRBV10-3
size: NA
D: TRBD1
DNA: TGTGCCATCAGAGCGGACAGGGGAGACTATGGCTACACCTTC
CDR3: CAIRADRGDYGYTF

J: TRBJ1-1
V: TRBV9
size: NA
D: TRBD1
DNA: TGTGCCAGCAGCCCACCCAGGGGTGCCAGGGGGAGGGACACTGAAGCTTTCTTT
CDR3: CASSPPRGARGRDTEAFF

J: TRBJ1-2
V: TRBV2
size: NA
D: TRBD1
DNA: TGTGCCAGCAGCCGGCGGACAGGGAACTATGGCTACACCTTC
CDR3: CASSRRTGNYGYTF

J: TRBJ2-3
V: TRBV27
size: NA
D: NA
DNA: TGTGCCAGCAGTTTGAGGGGGATGGCAGGGGAGATAGATACGCAGTATTTT
CDR3: CASSLRGMAGEIDTQYF

J: TRBJ1-3
V: TRBV7-2
size: NA
D: TRBD1
DNA: TGTGCCAGCAGCTTAGCAGGACAGGGCGCTGGAAACACCATATATTTT
CDR3: CASSLAGQGAGNTIYF

J: TRBJ2-7
V: TRBV5-4
size: once
D: NA
DNA: TGTGCCAGCAGCTTGCCAGGTACCTACGAGCAGTACTTC
CDR3: CASSLPGTYEQYF

J: TRBJ2-5
V: TRBV7-2
size: NA
D: TRBD2
DNA: TGTGCCAGCAGCTTAGCGTCCAGCGGGGGGACTCAAGAGACCCAGTACTTC
CDR3: CASSLASSGGTQETQYF

J: TRBJ2-1
V: TRBV9
size: NA
D: TRBD2
DNA: TGTGCCAGCAGCGCAAAGGCCGGGACTAGCGGGAGGGCCAATGAGCAGTTCTTC
CDR3: CASSAKAGTSGRANEQFF

J: TRBJ2-7
V: TRBV2
size: NA
D: NA
DNA: TGTGCCAGCTCGGTCCGCGAGGAGCAGTACTTC
CDR3: CASSVREEQYF

J: TRBJ1-1
V: TRBV18
size: NA
D: NA
DNA: TGTGCCAGCTCACCCCAGGGCACTGAAGCTTTCTTT
CDR3: CASSPQGTEAFF

J: TRBJ1-1
V: TRBV10-3
size: NA
D: NA
DNA: TGTGCCATCAGAGAAACAGGGGAAGCTTTCTTT
CDR3: CAIRETGEAFF

J: TRBJ2-1
V: TRBV25-1
size: NA
D: NA
DNA: TGTGCCACCGGATTCGGGGGTTCCAATGAGCAGTTCTTC
CDR3: CATGFGGSNEQFF

J: TRBJ1-2
V: TRBV27
size: large
D: NA
DNA: TGTGCCAGCAGTCAATACGGACCGGAGGGCTATGGCTACACCTTC
CDR3: CASSQYGPEGYGYTF

J: TRBJ2-1
V: TRBV2
size: NA
D: NA
DNA: TGTGCCAGCAGTGGGGCTAGTAGAAATGAGCAGTTCTTC
CDR3: CASSGASRNEQFF

J: TRBJ2-3
V: TRBV5-1
size: NA
D: NA
DNA: TGCGCCAGCAGCTTGGAGGGCAGATCGCGCACAGATACGCAGTATTTT
CDR3: CASSLEGRSRTDTQYF

J: TRBJ1-3
V: TRBV14
size: NA
D: NA
DNA: TGTGCCAGCAGCCATCCGGGGGCAAGGGGAAACACCATATATTTT
CDR3: CASSHPGARGNTIYF

J: TRBJ2-3
V: TRBV2
size: NA
D: TRBD1
DNA: TGTGCCAGCAGTGATTTGATCGGGACAGCGGGCACAGATACGCAGTATTTT
CDR3: CASSDLIGTAGTDTQYF

J: TRBJ1-2
V: TRBV19
size: NA
D: NA
DNA: TGTGCCAGTAGTATAATACCGGGGGCCGGGGTGGACGGCTACACCTTC
CDR3: CASSIIPGAGVDGYTF

J: TRBJ2-1
V: TRBV19
size: NA
D: TRBD2
DNA: TGTGCCAGTAGGCCTCGAGGGGAGGGCTATGAGCAGTTCTTC
CDR3: CASRPRGEGYEQFF